The TCR beta chain described here comes from a study of T cells in Graves' hyperthyroidism and ophthalmopathy. RNA transcripts were the template for amplifying TCR beta CDR3 regions. First-round RT-PCR targeting the TCR CDR3 was performed with the HTBI primer set. TCRdb analysed the multiplex PCR reads with MiXCR anew, one entry per CDR3 protein. This table holds hundreds of thousands of distinct CDR3 sequences, about 15% found once. Per germline, CDR1 SNHLY and CDR2 FYNNEI. V dropped 9 bases and J dropped 4 bases, with 18 bases sitting between them. This CDR3 has 15 residues. The clonotype originates from a woman aged 25 to 39 with Graves' hyperthyroidism. Source material: blood. The rearrangement joins TRBV2 to TRBJ2-2; D remains unclear. CDR3 sequence: CASKSIVAGTGELFF. The CDR3 DNA sequence: TGTGCCAGTAAGAGTATAGTGGCTGGCACCGGGGAGCTGTTTTTT.